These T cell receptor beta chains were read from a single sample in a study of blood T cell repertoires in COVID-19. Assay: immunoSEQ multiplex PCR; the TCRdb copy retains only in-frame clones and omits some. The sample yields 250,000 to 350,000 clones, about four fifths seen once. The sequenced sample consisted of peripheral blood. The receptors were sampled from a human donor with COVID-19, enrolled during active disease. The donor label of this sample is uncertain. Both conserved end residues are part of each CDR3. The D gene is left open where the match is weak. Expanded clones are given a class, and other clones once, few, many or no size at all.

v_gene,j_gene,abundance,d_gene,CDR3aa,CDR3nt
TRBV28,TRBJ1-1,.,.,CASCTLNTEAFF,TGTGCCAGCTGCACATTGAACACTGAAGCTTTCTTT
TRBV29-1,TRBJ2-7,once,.,CSVAVNLDYGEQYF,TGCAGCGTGGCGGTCAACCTTGATTATGGCGAGCAGTACTTC
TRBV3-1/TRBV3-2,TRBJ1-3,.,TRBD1,CASSQGTGGASFTGNTIYF,TGTGCCAGCAGCCAAGGGACAGGGGGCGCATCGTTCACTGGAAACACCATATATTTT
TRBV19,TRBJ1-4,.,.,CASISTATNEKLFF,TGTGCCAGTATTTCGACAGCAACTAATGAAAAACTGTTTTTT
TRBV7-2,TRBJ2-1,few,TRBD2,CASSFGTSDYNEQFF,TGTGCCAGCAGCTTCGGGACTAGCGACTACAATGAGCAGTTCTTC
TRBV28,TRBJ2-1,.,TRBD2,CASSLQRAGGSEQFF,TGTGCCAGCAGTTTGCAGCGAGCGGGAGGGAGTGAGCAGTTCTTC
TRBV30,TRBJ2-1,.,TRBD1,CAWSSGTGGSEQFF,TGTGCCTGGAGTTCCGGGACAGGGGGCAGTGAGCAGTTCTTC
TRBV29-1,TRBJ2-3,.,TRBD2,CSVQGRGADTQYF,TGCAGCGTCCAAGGGAGGGGTGCAGATACGCAGTATTTT
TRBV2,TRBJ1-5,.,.,CASSVGGPSNQPQHF,TGTGCCAGCAGTGTTGGGGGCCCGAGCAATCAGCCCCAGCATTTT
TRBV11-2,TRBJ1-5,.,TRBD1,CASSGGGIGNQPQHF,TGTGCCAGCAGCGGAGGGGGCATAGGCAATCAGCCCCAGCATTTT
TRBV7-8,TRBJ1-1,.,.,CASSLGSWGLGTEAFF,TGTGCCAGCAGCTTAGGGAGTTGGGGGCTAGGAACTGAAGCTTTCTTT
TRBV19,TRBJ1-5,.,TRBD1,CASSIGLGTGPRDQPQHF,TGTGCCAGTAGTATAGGCCTTGGGACAGGGCCGAGGGATCAGCCCCAGCATTTT
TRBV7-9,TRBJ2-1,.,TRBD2,CASSFITRTSGYNEQFF,TGTGCCAGCAGCTTTATTACTCGGACTAGCGGTTACAATGAGCAGTTCTTC
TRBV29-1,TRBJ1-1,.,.,CSGWDGEDTEAFF,TGCAGCGGATGGGACGGGGAGGACACTGAAGCTTTCTTT
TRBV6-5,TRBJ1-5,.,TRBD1,CASSYSGGDQPQHF,TGTGCCAGCAGTTACTCAGGGGGCGATCAGCCCCAGCATTTT
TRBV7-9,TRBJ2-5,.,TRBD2,CASKTSGRARETQYF,TGTGCCAGCAAAACTAGCGGGAGGGCGAGAGAGACCCAGTACTTC
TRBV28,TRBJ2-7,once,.,CASSLTGSNEQYF,TGTGCCAGCAGTTTAACCGGGAGTAACGAGCAGTACTTC
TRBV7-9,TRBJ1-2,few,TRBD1,CASSSLQGVTGYTF,TGTGCCAGCAGCTCCCTACAGGGGGTTACTGGCTACACCTTC
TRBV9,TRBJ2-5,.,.,CASSASTVSETQYF,TGTGCCAGCAGCGCCTCGACAGTGTCGGAGACCCAGTACTTC
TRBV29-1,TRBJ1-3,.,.,CSGTVASSGNTIYF,TGCAGCGGGACAGTCGCTTCCTCTGGAAACACCATATATTTT
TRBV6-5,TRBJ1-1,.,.,CASSTVFGREAFF,TGTGCCAGCAGTACCGTTTTCGGTCGGGAAGCTTTCTTT
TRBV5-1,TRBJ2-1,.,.,CASSLRLITNEQFF,TGCGCCAGCAGCCTCAGACTAATTACCAATGAGCAGTTCTTC
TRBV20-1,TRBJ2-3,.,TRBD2,CSASFRGSSEGLAGIGTDTQYF,TGCAGTGCTAGTTTCAGGGGTAGTTCAGAGGGACTAGCGGGGATAGGCACAGATACGCAGTATTTT
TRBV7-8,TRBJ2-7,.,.,CASSLDRWSDEQYF,TGTGCCAGCAGCTTAGACCGGTGGAGCGACGAGCAGTACTTC
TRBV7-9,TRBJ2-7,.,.,CASSPPVIYEQYF,TGTGCCAGCAGCCCCCCAGTGATCTACGAGCAGTACTTC
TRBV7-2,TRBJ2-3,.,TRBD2,CASSFSSGSSDTQYF,TGTGCCAGCAGCTTCTCTAGCGGGAGTTCAGATACGCAGTATTTT
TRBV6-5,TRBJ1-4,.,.,CASSIEGREKLFF,TGTGCCAGCAGTATTGAGGGAAGGGAAAAACTGTTTTTT
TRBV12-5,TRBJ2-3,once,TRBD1,CASGGQGPGTDTQYF,TGTGCTAGTGGGGGACAGGGTCCAGGGACAGATACGCAGTATTTT
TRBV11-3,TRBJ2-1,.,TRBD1,CASSARQGAVNEQFF,TGTGCCAGCAGCGCCCGACAGGGGGCTGTCAATGAGCAGTTCTTC
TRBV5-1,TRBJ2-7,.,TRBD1,CASSLSTTGTGSLEQYF,TGCGCCAGCAGCTTGTCGACCACCGGGACAGGGTCGTTGGAGCAGTACTTC
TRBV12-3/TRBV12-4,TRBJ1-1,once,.,CASSLLQGGEAFF,TGTGCCAGCAGTCTTCTACAAGGGGGTGAAGCTTTCTTT
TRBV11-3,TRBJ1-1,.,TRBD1,CASSTPEGAARTEAFF,TGTGCCAGCTCCACCCCCGAGGGGGCAGCAAGGACTGAAGCTTTCTTT
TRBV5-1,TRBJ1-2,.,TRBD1,CASSLELVRDRDGYTF,TGCGCCAGCAGCTTGGAATTGGTCCGGGACAGGGACGGCTACACCTTC
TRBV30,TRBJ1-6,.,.,CAWSGGMTANSPLHF,TGTGCCTGGAGTGGCGGCATGACTGCGAATTCACCCCTCCACTTT
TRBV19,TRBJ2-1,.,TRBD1,CASSIRDRGNNEQFF,TGTGCCAGTAGTATTAGGGACAGAGGGAATAATGAGCAGTTCTTC
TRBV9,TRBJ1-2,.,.,CASSVASDYGYTF,TGTGCCAGCAGCGTAGCGAGTGACTATGGCTACACCTTC
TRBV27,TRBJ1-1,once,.,CASSLPTGMNTEAFF,TGTGCCAGCAGTCTCCCGACAGGTATGAACACTGAAGCTTTCTTT
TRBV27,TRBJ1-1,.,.,CASSLSITGRAFF,TGTGCCAGCAGTTTATCGATAACAGGGAGAGCTTTCTTT
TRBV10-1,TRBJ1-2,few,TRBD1,CASSADRAGGYTF,TGCGCCAGCAGTGCCGACAGGGCGGGAGGCTACACCTTC
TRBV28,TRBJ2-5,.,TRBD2,CASSTSAGGTQYF,TGTGCCAGCAGTACTAGCGCCGGGGGGACCCAGTACTTC
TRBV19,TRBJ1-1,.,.,CASSTNKNTEAFF,TGTGCCAGTAGTACGAACAAGAACACTGAAGCTTTCTTT
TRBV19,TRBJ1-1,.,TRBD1,CASIGGQGNTEAFF,TGTGCCAGTATAGGGGGACAGGGGAACACTGAAGCTTTCTTT
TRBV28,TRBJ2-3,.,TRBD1,CASSSAGQGTDTQYF,TGTGCCAGCAGTTCCGCCGGACAGGGGACAGATACGCAGTATTTT
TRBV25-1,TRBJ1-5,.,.,CASNSWGDGQPQHF,TGTGCCAGCAACTCCTGGGGGGATGGACAGCCCCAGCATTTT
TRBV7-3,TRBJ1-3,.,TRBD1,CASSSGTGEADTIYF,TGTGCCAGCAGCTCAGGGACAGGGGAGGCGGACACCATATATTTT
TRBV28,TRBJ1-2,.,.,CASSGSANYGYTF,TGTGCCAGCAGTGGGAGTGCTAACTATGGCTACACCTTC
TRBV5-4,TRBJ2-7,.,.,CASSRRDTGITWQYF,TGTGCCAGCAGCCGACGGGACACGGGTATCACGTGGCAGTACTTC
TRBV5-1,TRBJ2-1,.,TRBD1,CASTVPGQGRESLDEQFF,TGCGCCAGCACCGTCCCGGGACAGGGGCGGGAGAGCCTCGATGAGCAGTTCTTC
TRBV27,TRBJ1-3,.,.,CASSSSQQWGNTIYF,TGTGCCAGCAGTTCCTCACAGCAGTGGGGAAACACCATATATTTT
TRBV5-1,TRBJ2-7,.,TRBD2,CASSLLPSGVPEQYF,TGCGCCAGCAGCTTGCTACCTAGCGGAGTGCCCGAGCAGTACTTC
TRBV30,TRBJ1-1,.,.,CAWTPVAVNTEAFF,TGTGCCTGGACCCCGGTGGCGGTTAACACTGAAGCTTTCTTT
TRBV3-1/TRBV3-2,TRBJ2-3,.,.,CASSPLARSTDTQYF,TGTGCCAGCAGCCCGCTAGCGCGGAGCACAGATACGCAGTATTTT
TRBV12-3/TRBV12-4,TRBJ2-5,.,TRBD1,CASSLSGGETQYF,TGTGCCAGCAGTTTGTCAGGGGGAGAGACCCAGTACTTC
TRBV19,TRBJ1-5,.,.,CASSITRGPLSNQPQHF,TGTGCCAGTAGTATAACCAGGGGACCTCTTAGCAATCAGCCCCAGCATTTT
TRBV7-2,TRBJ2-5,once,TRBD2,CASSLDLSGRAGETQYF,TGTGCCAGCAGCTTAGACCTTAGCGGGAGGGCCGGGGAGACCCAGTACTTC
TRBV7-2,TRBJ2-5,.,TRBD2,CASSLVPAGEGGAQYF,TGTGCCAGCAGCTTAGTTCCAGCGGGAGAGGGGGGGGCCCAGTACTTC
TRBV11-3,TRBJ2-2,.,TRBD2,CASSFLAGDGELFF,TGTGCCAGCAGCTTCCTAGCGGGAGACGGGGAGCTGTTTTTT
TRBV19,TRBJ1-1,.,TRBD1,CASSFRDRVGEAFF,TGTGCCAGTAGCTTCCGGGACAGGGTGGGTGAAGCTTTCTTT
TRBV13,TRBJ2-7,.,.,CASSLIAATEQYF,TGTGCCAGCAGCTTAATCGCGGCAACGGAGCAGTACTTC
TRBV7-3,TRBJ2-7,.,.,CASSLTPGHIYEQYF,TGTGCCAGCAGCCTAACGCCGGGACACATCTACGAGCAGTACTTC